The clone carrying this T cell receptor (beta chain) was seen repeatedly, ten times or more. The antigen is unknown. The data were taken from a study of T cell repertoires in cytomegalovirus infection. In the study overall: Public TCR beta signatures were indicative of both CMV infection and a matching HLA type.

Study-wide findings and caveats: Cumulative public TCR beta family frequency identified carriers of CMV plus the relevant HLA. HLA-C-restricted CMV clonotypes gave the most frequent clonotype in two of eight donors.

From the reads, TCRdb called clonotypes with MiXCR, one entry per CDR3 protein. Among about 76,000 distinct CDR3 sequences listed, 3.7% were seen once. The CDR3 has 15 residues. Germline V gene data show CDR1 as SGHVS and CDR2 as FQNEAQ. V was pared by 3 bases and J by 2 bases, with 11 bases between. The rearrangement links TRBV7-8 to TRBJ1-3, with a weak D call TRBD1 (5 bases). This clonotype was obtained from a human donor in good health (CMV status not recorded). Some clones in this sample may be carry-over from other donors' samples. Sequenced: PBMCs. DNA for the CDR3: TGTGCCAGCAGCTTTAGCGGGGCGGCTGGAAACACCATATATTTT. This translates into CASSFSGAAGNTIYF.